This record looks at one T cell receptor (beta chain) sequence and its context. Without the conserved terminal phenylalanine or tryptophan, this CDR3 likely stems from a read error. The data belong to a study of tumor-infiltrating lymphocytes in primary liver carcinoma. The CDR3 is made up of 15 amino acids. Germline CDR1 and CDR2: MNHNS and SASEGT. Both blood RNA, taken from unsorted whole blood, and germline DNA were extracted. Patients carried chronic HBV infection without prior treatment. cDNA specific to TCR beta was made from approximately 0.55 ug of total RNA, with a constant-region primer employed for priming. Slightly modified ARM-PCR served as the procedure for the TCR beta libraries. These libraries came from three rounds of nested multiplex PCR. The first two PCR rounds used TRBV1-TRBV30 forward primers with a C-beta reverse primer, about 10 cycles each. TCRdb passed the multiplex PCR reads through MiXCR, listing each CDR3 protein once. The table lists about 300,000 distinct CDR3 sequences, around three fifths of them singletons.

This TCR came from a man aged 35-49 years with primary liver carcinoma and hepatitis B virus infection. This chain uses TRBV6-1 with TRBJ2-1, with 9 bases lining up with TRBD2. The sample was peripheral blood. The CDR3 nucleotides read TGTGTCAGCAGTGATAGCGGGAGTCCCTTCGACGAGCAGTTCTCC. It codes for CVSSDSGSPFDEQFS.